These T cell receptor beta chains were read from a single sample in a study of T cell responses to AZD1222 COVID-19 vaccine. Only in-frame clones appear in the TCRdb table, and some are missing; sequencing was by immunoSEQ multiplex PCR. The sample yields some 170,000 clones, 70% to 90% seen once. The sample consisted of peripheral blood, taken on day 0 of AZD1222 vaccination. All receptors come from an adult in good health. CDR3s include the opening cysteine and the closing phenylalanine or tryptophan.

V gene	J gene	CDR3 protein
TRBV18	TRBJ2-6	CASSRTGVNSGANVLTF
TRBV28	TRBJ1-5	CASSPAGGLKQPQHF
TRBV10-3	TRBJ1-2	CAISGSPLQANYGYTF
TRBV5-6	TRBJ2-7	CASCRQGQPYEQYF
TRBV6-5	TRBJ1-2	CASSRDGNANYGYTF
TRBV5-4	TRBJ2-7	CASSLGVANTYEQYF
TRBV6-5	TRBJ2-1	CASSSRQTSGINEQFF
TRBV7-3	TRBJ1-2	CASSPGRHYGYTF
TRBV5-3	TRBJ2-3	CARSLVSSGSTDTQYF
TRBV30	TRBJ1-4	CAWTVRWAHNEKLFF
TRBV9	TRBJ1-2	CASSVDLGNYGYTF
TRBV2	TRBJ2-3	CASSEVGGPGRDTQYF
TRBV24-1	TRBJ1-4	CATSEPGQGKEKLFF
TRBV10-2	TRBJ2-3	CASSESASGLTDTQYF
TRBV19	TRBJ2-3	CASNREVTDTQYF
TRBV7-9	TRBJ2-5	CASSIAPGGRETQYF
TRBV2	TRBJ2-6	CATSRGGSGANVLTF
TRBV4-1	TRBJ2-3	CASSQAYGGYTDTQYF
TRBV4-3	TRBJ1-2	CASSQDIGKYGYTF
TRBV10-3	TRBJ1-1	CAISGGNTEAFF